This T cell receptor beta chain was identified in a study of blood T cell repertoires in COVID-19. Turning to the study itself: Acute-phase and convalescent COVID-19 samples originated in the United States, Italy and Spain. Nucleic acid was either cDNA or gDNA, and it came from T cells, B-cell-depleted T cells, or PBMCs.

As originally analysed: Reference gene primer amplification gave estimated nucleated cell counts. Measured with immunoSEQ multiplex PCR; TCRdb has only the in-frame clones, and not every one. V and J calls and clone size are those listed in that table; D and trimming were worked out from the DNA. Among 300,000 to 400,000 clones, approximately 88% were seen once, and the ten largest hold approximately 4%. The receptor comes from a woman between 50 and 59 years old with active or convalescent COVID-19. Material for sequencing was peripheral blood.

CDR3 sequence: CASGPAEVRSGAFF. The CDR3 nucleotides are TGTGCTAGTGGCCCGGCCGAGGTCCGGTCGGGAGCTTTCTTT. The rearrangement links TRBV12-5 to TRBJ1-1; D remains unclear. The CDR3 runs to 14 residues. V lost 6 bases, J lost 10 bases, and 21 bases lay in between. CDR1 and CDR2 (germline): LGHNT, FRNRAP.